Below are 15 T cell receptor beta chains sequenced from a single sample in a study of blood T cell repertoires in COVID-19 (dated by TCRdb to 2020 to 2022). The library came from the immunoSEQ multiplex PCR assay. TCRdb stores this immuneACCESS table with in-frame sequences only. Part of the clones is absent; in the studies checked, under half of the shortfall reflects unresolved V genes, and no reason is known for the rest. The table for this sample lists a few hundred thousand clones; roughly nine tenths of them were counted only once. Jointly, the top ten make up 2% to 2.5% of the sample. Sequenced material: peripheral blood. The receptors originated from a woman aged 45-65 years with acute or convalescent COVID-19.

Many counts were recorded for this clone. A junction boundary mismatches the germline segment, possibly from a read error. This chain joins TRBV6-4 and TRBJ2-3; TRBD1 aligns across 8 bases. This CDR3 is built from 15 residues. The germline V gene encodes CDR1 MRHNA and CDR2 SNTAGT. The CDR3 nucleotides are TGTGCCAGCAGTGACGGGGCAGGGGGCGCAGACACGCAGTATTTT. Its protein is CASSDGAGGADTQYF.

With respect to this clone: Other DNA sequences in this specimen translate into the identical CDR3. The V gene is TRBV9, the J gene TRBJ1-6; maybe TRBD1 (5 bases). CDR1 is SGDLS, CDR2 YYNGEE, per germline. The germline V and J ends were trimmed by 4 bases and 0 bases, with 8 bases remaining between them. The CDR3 is 15 residues long. The CDR3 region is CASSPGGSYNSPLHF. CDR3 coding DNA: TGTGCCAGCAGCCCGGGGGGCTCCTATAATTCACCCCTCCACTTT.

Comments on this clone: Additional DNA sequences in this sample encode the identical CDR3. The rearrangement joins TRBV6-5 to TRBJ2-5; TRBD1 matches 7 bases. CDR3 length: 12 residues. Trimming at V came to 6 bases and at J to 2 bases, leaving 0 bases not matched to a gene. CDR1 MNHEY and CDR2 SVGAGI come from the germline V gene. The CDR3 region is CASSRGQETQYF. In DNA, the CDR3 is TGTGCCAGCAGCAGGGGGCAAGAGACCCAGTACTTC.

The gene calls are TRBV5-1 and TRBJ2-3, with D uncertain. The CDR3 is 14 residues long. Trimming shortened V by 1 base and J by 2 bases, and 8 bases separated the two germline ends. Germline V gene data show CDR1 as SGHRS and CDR2 as YFSETQ. In DNA, the CDR3 is TGCGCCAGCAGCTTGTGGCGGATCACAGATACGCAGTATTTT. It yields the protein CASSLWRITDTQYF.

The chain joins TRBV19 to TRBJ1-5; the D is unclear. Germline-derived CDR1 and CDR2 are LNHDA and SQIVND (reference sequence). Trimming pared 7 bases from V and 5 bases from J, leaving 15 bases between. This CDR3 contains 14 residues. For the CDR3, the DNA is TGTGCCAGTACACAACCGCGGGCGGATCAGCCCCAGCATTTT. Translation: CASTQPRADQPQHF.

The chain uses TRBV2 and TRBJ1-4, with 9 bases matching TRBD1. Germline V gene data show CDR1 as SNHLY and CDR2 as FYNNEI. V lost 6 bases to trimming and J lost 0 bases; unmatched junction nucleotides: 2. There are 15 residues in the CDR3. The CDR3 DNA reads as TGTGCCAGCAGAAGACAGGGGGCAACTAATGAAAAACTGTTTTTT. Translation gives CASRRQGATNEKLFF.

The V gene is TRBV2, the J gene TRBJ1-2, with TRBD1 identical over 8 bases. The CDR3 has 13 residues. Germline assignment: CDR1 SNHLY and CDR2 FYNNEI. The V gene end was trimmed by 2 bases and the J gene end by 6 bases; junction bases not matched to a gene: 2. CDR3 amino acids: CASSERTGNGYTF. CDR3 coding DNA: TGTGCCAGCAGTGAAAGGACAGGGAATGGCTACACCTTC.

This clone has a count of ten or more. This chain joins TRBV7-6 and TRBJ2-3; possibly TRBD2 for D (6 bases). Germline CDR1 reads SGHVS; CDR2 reads FNYEAQ. V dropped 1 base and J dropped 1 base, with 9 bases sitting between them. The CDR3 runs 15 residues. The CDR3 spells CASSLVGGGTDTQYF. In DNA form, the CDR3 reads TGTGCCAGCAGCTTAGTCGGGGGAGGCACAGATACGCAGTATTTT.

This clone showed up just once. The chain is built from TRBV7-9 and TRBJ2-4; D unresolved. V was pared by 4 bases and J by 8 bases, with 15 bases between. Germline-derived CDR1 and CDR2 are SEHNR and FQNEAQ (reference sequence). The CDR3 has 14 amino acids. The CDR3, as DNA: TGTGCCAGCAGCTCTGAAATGGGCTGGGACATTCAGTACTTC. It is translated as CASSSEMGWDIQYF.

The chain combines TRBV6-5 with TRBJ2-2; TRBD1 matches at 9 bases. V was clipped by 7 bases and J by 3 bases; unmatched bases: 6. From germline, CDR1 is MNHEY and CDR2 SVGAGI. The CDR3 is 15 amino acids. This chain's CDR3 is CASNRQGGDTGELFF. As DNA, the CDR3 is TGTGCCAGCAATAGACAGGGGGGGGACACCGGGGAGCTGTTTTTT.

The gene calls are TRBV14 and TRBJ1-2; D unclear. The germline CDR1 and CDR2 sequences are SGHDN and FVKESK. The CDR3 is 13 amino acids. Trimming took off 5 bases at V and 4 bases at J, with 11 bases between the two ends. For the CDR3, the DNA is TGTGCCAGCAGCTTAGCCGGTACCTATGGCTACACCTTC. It is translated as CASSLAGTYGYTF.

The J gene is TRBJ2-1, the V gene TRBV7-3; TRBD2 matches 8 bases. V was clipped by 1 base and J by 3 bases; unmatched bases: 5. The CDR3 consists of 16 residues. Germline CDR1 SGHTA, CDR2 FQGTGA. CDR3 in DNA: TGTGCCAGCAGCTTAAGCGGGGGGATAGACTACAATGAGCAGTTCTTC. Its protein product is CASSLSGGIDYNEQFF.

The V and J genes are TRBV6-2 or TRBV6-3 and TRBJ2-7, with 9 bases lining up with TRBD1. The CDR3 consists of 15 residues. Germline V gives CDR1 MNHEY, CDR2 SVGEGT. J was trimmed by 1 base and V by 4 bases; bases with no gene match: 5. CDR3 sequence reads: CASSFPGTGSYEQYF. The DNA of the CDR3 is TGTGCCAGCAGTTTCCCCGGGACAGGGTCCTACGAGCAGTACTTC.

The V and J genes are TRBV7-2 and TRBJ2-5, with 11 positions matching TRBD2. This CDR3 contains 14 residues. V shed 5 bases, J shed 3 bases, and the junction held 2 bases outside the gene matches. Germline CDR1 is SGHTA and CDR2 is FQGNSA. The CDR3 bases are TGTGCCAGCAGCGCGGGACTAGCGGAAGAGACCCAGTACTTC. Translating it yields CASSAGLAEETQYF.

This clone was observed a handful of times. Other DNA variants within this sample encode the same CDR3. The J gene is TRBJ2-1, the V gene TRBV10-1; TRBD2 matches at 12 bases. Trimming removed 6 bases from V and 10 bases from J; junction bases left unmatched: 7. The germline CDR1 and CDR2 sequences are WNHNN and SYGVQD (reference sequence). The CDR3 extends over 14 amino acids. CDR3 sequence reads: CASSDLAGGDEQFF. The CDR3 region has the DNA TGCGCCAGCAGCGACCTAGCGGGAGGGGACGAGCAGTTCTTC.